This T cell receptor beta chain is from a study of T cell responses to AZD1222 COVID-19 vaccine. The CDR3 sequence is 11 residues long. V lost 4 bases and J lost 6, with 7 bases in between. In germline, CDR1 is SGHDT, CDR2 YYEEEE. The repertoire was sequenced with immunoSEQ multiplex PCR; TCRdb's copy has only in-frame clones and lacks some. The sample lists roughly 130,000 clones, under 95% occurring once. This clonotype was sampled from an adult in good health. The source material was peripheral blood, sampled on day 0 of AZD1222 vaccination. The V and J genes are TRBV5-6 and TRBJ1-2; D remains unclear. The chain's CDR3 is CASSNRDGYTF. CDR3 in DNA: TGTGCCAGCAGCAATAGGGATGGCTACACCTTC.